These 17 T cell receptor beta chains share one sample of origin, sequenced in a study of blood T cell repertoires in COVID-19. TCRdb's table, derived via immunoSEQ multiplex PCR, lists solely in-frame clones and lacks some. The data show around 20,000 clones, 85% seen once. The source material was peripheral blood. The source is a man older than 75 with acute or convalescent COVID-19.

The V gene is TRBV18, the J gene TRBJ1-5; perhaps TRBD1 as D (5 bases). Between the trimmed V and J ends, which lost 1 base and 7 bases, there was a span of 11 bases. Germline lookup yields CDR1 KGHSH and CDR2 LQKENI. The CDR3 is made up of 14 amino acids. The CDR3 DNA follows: TGTGCCAGCTCACCACAGGGGCAGGAACAGCCCCAGCATTTT. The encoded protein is CASSPQGQEQPQHF.

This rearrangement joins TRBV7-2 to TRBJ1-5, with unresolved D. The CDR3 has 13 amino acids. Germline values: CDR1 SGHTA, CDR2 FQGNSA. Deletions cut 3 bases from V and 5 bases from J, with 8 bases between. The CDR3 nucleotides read TGTGCCAGCAGCTTTGTCACTGATCAGCCCCAGCATTTT. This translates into CASSFVTDQPQHF.

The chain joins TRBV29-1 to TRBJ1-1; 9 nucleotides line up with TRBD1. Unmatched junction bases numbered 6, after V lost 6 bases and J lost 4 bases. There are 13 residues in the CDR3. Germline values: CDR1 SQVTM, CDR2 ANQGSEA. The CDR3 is CSVGDRVGTEAFF. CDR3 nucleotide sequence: TGCAGCGTGGGGGACAGGGTGGGCACTGAAGCTTTCTTT.

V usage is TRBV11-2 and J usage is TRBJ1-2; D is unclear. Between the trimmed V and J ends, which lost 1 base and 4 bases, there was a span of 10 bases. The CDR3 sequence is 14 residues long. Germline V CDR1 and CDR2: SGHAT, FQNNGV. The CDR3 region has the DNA TGTGCCAGCAGCTTAGGGCTCCGTGGCTATGGCTACACCTTC. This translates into CASSLGLRGYGYTF.

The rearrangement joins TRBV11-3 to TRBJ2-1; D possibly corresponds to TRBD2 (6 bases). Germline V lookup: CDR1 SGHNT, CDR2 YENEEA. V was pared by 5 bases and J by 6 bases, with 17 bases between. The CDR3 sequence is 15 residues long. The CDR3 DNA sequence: TGTGCCAGCAGCCAGCGGCGGACTACGGGCAATGAGCAGTTCTTC. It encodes CASSQRRTTGNEQFF.

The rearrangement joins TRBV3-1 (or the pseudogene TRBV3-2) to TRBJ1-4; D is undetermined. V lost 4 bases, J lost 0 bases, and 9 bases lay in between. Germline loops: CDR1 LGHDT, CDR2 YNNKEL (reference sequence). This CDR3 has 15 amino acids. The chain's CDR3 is CASSLLSATNEKLFF. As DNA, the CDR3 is TGTGCCAGCAGCCTTTTATCTGCAACTAATGAAAAACTGTTTTTT.

CDR3 residues: CASRPAGGATGNTIYF. DNA for the CDR3: TGTGCCAGCAGGCCGGCGGGGGGGGCGACTGGAAACACCATATATTTT. This sequence joins TRBV27 and TRBJ1-3; D may be TRBD1 (6 bases). CDR1 is MNHEY, CDR2 SMNVEV, per germline (reference sequence). The CDR3 runs to 16 residues. Trimming shortened V by 6 bases and J by 2 bases, and 17 bases separated the two germline ends.

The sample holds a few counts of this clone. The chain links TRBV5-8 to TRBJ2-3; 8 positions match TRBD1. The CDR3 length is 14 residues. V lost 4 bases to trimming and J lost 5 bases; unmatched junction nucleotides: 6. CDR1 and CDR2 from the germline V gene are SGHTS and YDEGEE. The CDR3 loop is CASSRQGAGDTQYF. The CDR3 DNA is TGTGCCAGCAGCCGTCAGGGGGCAGGAGATACGCAGTATTTT.

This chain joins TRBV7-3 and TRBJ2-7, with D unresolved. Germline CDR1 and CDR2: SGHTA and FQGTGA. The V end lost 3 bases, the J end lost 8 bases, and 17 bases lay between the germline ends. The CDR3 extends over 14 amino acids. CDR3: CASSLTPSLEQQYF. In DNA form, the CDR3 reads TGTGCCAGCAGCTTGACCCCCAGCTTGGAGCAGCAGTACTTC.

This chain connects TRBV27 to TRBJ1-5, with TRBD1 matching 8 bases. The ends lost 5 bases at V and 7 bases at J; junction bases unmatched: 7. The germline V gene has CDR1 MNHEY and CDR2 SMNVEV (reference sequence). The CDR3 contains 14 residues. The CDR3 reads CASSPGQGGQPQHF. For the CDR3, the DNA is TGTGCCAGCAGTCCCGGACAGGGAGGGCAGCCCCAGCATTTT.

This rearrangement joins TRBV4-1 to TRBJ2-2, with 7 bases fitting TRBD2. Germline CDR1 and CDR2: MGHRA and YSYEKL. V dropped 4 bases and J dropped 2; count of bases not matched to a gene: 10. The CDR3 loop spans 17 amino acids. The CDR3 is CASSPHRAGENTGELFF. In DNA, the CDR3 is TGCGCCAGCAGCCCTCACCGGGCGGGAGAAAACACCGGGGAGCTGTTTTTT.

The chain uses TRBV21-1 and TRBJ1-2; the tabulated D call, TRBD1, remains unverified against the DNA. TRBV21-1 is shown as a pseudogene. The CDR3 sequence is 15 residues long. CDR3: CASSNRAGIKGGYTF. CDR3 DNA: TGTGCCAGCAGCAATAGGGCAGGGATTAAGGGTGGCTACACCTTC.

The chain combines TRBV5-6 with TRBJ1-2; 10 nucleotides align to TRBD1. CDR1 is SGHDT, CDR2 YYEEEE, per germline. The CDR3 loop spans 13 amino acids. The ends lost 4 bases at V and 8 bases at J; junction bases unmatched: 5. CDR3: CASSLGQGGGYTF. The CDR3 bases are TGTGCCAGCAGCCTAGGACAGGGGGGAGGCTACACCTTC.

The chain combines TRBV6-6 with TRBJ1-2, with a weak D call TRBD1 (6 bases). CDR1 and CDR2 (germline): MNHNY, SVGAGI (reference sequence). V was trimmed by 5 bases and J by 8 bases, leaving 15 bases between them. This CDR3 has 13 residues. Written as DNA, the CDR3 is TGTGCCAGCAGTGAGATAGGGGGGGACGGCTACACCTTC. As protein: CASSEIGGDGYTF.

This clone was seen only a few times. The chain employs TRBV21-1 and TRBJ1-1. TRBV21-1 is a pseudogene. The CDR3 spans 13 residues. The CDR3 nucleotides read TGTGCCAGCACCCCGGGTCGCAACACTGAAGCTTTCTTT. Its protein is CASTPGRNTEAFF.

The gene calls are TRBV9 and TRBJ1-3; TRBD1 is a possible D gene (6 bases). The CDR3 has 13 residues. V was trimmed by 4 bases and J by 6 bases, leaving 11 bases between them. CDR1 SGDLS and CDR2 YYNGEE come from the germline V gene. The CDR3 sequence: CASSSNRENTIYF. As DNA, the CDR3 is TGTGCCAGCAGCTCTAACAGGGAAAACACCATATATTTT.

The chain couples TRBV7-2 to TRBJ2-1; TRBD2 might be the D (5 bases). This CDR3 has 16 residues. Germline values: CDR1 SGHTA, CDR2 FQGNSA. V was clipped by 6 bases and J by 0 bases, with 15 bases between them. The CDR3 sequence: CASRHTGLSSYNEQFF. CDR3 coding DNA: TGTGCCAGCAGGCACACGGGGTTGAGCTCCTACAATGAGCAGTTCTTC. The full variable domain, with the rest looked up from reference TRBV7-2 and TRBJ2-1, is GAGVSQSPSNKVTEKGKDVELRCDPISGHTALYWYRQSLGQGLEFLIYFQGNSAPDKSGLPSDRFSAERTGGSVSTLTIQRTQQEDSAVYLCASRHTGLSSYNEQFFGPGTRLTVL.